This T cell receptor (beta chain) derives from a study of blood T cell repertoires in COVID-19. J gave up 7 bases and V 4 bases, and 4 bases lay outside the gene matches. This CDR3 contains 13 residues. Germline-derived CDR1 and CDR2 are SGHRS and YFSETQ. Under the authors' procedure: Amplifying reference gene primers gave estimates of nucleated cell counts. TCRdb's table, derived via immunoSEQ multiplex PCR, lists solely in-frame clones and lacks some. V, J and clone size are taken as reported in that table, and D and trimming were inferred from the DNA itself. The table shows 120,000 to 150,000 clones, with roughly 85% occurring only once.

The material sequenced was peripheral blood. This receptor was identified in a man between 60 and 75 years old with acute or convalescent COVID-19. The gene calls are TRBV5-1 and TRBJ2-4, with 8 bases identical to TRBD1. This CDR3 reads CASSARTGNIQYF. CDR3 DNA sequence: TGCGCCAGCAGCGCCCGGACAGGGAACATTCAGTACTTC.